This is a list of T cell receptor beta chains from one sample in a study of cytomegalovirus exposure and HLA in healthy donors. TCRdb keeps only in-frame clones here, not all; method: immunoSEQ multiplex PCR. The sample yields about 140,000 clones, about four fifths seen once. Sequencing was done on a sample of PBMCs. The receptors originated from a man aged 30 to 39 in good health. CDR3s include the opening cysteine and the closing phenylalanine or tryptophan.

j_call v_call cdr3_aa
TRBJ2-7 TRBV5-1 CASSLFSGRGYEQYF
TRBJ2-7 TRBV28 CASSSGASGKTYEQYF
TRBJ2-1 TRBV28 CASSLLGTSGMGNEQFF
TRBJ2-2 TRBV4-1 CASSQGGLAGGGTGELFF
TRBJ2-3 TRBV28 CASSFMTSGRSTDTQYF
TRBJ1-3 TRBV19 CASSTTGGYGNTIYF
TRBJ2-7 TRBV28 CASNPPGERVYEQYF
TRBJ1-2 TRBV7-9 CASSRPPGGYTF
TRBJ2-5 TRBV4-1 CASSQEMTGETQYF
TRBJ1-2 TRBV11-3 CASSLEGLRNYGYTF
TRBJ2-1 TRBV6-6 CASSYRLAAYNEQFF
TRBJ2-7 TRBV4-1 CASSQDSRGRVVNEQYF
TRBJ2-7 TRBV28 CASSPQYYEQYF
TRBJ2-1 TRBV19 CASSLLAGADNEQFF
TRBJ2-7 TRBV5-6 CASSRPGTSGTYEQYF
TRBJ1-1 TRBV5-5 CASSWGTWALSTEAFF
TRBJ2-3 TRBV11-2 CASSLLGTSVTDTQYF
TRBJ2-2 TRBV5-1 CASSPLAGGTNTGELFF
. TRBV11-3 CASSLGARVYEQYF
TRBJ2-3 TRBV19 CASRRGGRAGSTDTQYF
TRBJ1-1 TRBV18 CASSPGEVVVTEAFF
TRBJ2-2 TRBV14 CASSQQLGLATGELFF
TRBJ1-1 TRBV6-1 CASRGQGGETEAFF
TRBJ1-5 TRBV5-6 CASTRREGRGQPQHF
TRBJ2-7 TRBV6-5 CASRRAGGAYEQYF
TRBJ1-1 TRBV19 CASSIGSGNTEAFF
TRBJ1-2 TRBV7-9 CASSLAEIRGRGYTF
TRBJ2-7 TRBV7-3 CASSLGDSSYEQYF
TRBJ2-3 TRBV9 CASSVVGGAGDTQYF
TRBJ2-7 TRBV7-2 CASSLGAGGVYEQYF
. TRBV10-3 CAITRTPANTGELFF
TRBJ2-1 TRBV15 CATSNLAGAYNEQFF
TRBJ2-2 TRBV7-9 CASSLGVGELFF
TRBJ2-2 TRBV18 CASSRSAARDRGTGELFF
TRBJ2-5 TRBV28 CASSLDTARETQYF
TRBJ2-1 TRBV7-9 CASSPASGRPYNEQFF
TRBJ1-5 TRBV2 CASSGETGGNQPQHF
TRBJ2-1 TRBV29-1 CSSNRGLSDNEQFF
TRBJ1-4 TRBV11-2 CASSLDRGQEKLFF
TRBJ2-7 TRBV18 CASSPGQGTSYEQYF
TRBJ2-2 TRBV15 CATSREASGRTGELFF
TRBJ2-7 TRBV27 CASRPPQGTYEQYF
TRBJ1-6 TRBV27 CASSLRGPSDRGLNSPLHF
TRBJ2-7 TRBV5-1 CASSLGHGLAGGLLAYEQYF
TRBJ2-7 TRBV30 CAWGGRLAGVRSYEQYF
TRBJ2-7 TRBV4-3 CASSLGTSGSYEQYF
TRBJ2-7 TRBV25-1 CASSELQVENEQYF
TRBJ1-1 TRBV29-1 CSAGTGNTEAFF
TRBJ2-1 TRBV5-1 CASSSKTPLTGTNNEQFF
TRBJ2-1 TRBV2 CASLQGAIAYNEQFF
TRBJ1-3 TRBV4-1 CASSQDNGEISGNTIYF